This T cell receptor (beta chain) appears in the sequencing data of a study of technical replicates of blood from a few donors. V gave up 2 bases and J gave up 2 bases; unmatched junction bases: 2. CDR3 length: 17 amino acids. The germline V gene has CDR1 SGHTA and CDR2 FQGTGA. Profiling relied on immunoSEQ multiplex PCR, and the TCRdb table lists in-frame clones only, not all of them. The repertoire has approximately 15,000 clones, 87% of them found once; the top ten carry around 12%. The TCR was taken from a human donor in good health. The chain carries TRBV7-3 and TRBJ2-5; 16 bases agree with TRBD2. Sequencing was done on a sample of PBMCs. The CDR3 spells CASSLGTSGRVQETQYF. The CDR3 region has the DNA TGTGCCAGCAGCTTAGGGACTAGCGGGAGGGTACAAGAGACCCAGTACTTC.